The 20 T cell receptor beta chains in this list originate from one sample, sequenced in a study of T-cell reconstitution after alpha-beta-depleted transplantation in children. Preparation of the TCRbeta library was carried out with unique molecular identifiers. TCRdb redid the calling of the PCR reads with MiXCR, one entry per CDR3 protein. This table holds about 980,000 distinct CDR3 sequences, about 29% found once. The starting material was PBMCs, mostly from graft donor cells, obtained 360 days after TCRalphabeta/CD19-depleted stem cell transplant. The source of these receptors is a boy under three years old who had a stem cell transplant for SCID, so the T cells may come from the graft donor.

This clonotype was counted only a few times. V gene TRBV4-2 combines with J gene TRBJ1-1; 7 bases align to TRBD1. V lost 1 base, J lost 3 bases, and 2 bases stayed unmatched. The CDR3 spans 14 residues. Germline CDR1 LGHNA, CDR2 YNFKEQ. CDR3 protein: CASSQGTGDTEAFF. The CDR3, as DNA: TGTGCCAGCAGCCAAGGAACAGGGGACACTGAAGCTTTCTTT.

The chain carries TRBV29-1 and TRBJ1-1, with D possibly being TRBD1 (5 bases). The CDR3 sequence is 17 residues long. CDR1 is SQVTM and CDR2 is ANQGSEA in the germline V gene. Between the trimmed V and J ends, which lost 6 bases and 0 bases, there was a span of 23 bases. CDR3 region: CSVAFGGSFGVNTEAFF. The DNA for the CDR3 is TGCAGCGTCGCCTTTGGGGGGTCTTTCGGGGTGAACACTGAAGCTTTCTTT.

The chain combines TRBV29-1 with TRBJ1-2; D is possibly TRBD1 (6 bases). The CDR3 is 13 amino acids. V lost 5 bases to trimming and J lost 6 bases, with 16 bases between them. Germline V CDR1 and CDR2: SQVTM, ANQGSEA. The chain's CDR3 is CSVLGDRLHGYTF. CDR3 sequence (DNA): TGCAGCGTTCTAGGCGACAGGTTGCATGGCTACACCTTC. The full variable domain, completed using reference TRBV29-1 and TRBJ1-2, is SAVISQKPSRDICQRGTSLTIQCQVDSQVTMMFWYRQQPGQSLTLIATANQGSEATYESGFVIDKFPISRPNLTFSTLTVSNMSPEDSSIYLCSVLGDRLHGYTFGSGTRLTVV.

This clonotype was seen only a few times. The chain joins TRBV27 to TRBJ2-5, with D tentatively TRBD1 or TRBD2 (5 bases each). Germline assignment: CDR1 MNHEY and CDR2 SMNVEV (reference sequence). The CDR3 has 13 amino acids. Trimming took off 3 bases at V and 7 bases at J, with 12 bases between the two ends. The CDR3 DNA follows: TGTGCCAGCAGTTTTCGGCAGGGAGTGACCCAGTACTTC. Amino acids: CASSFRQGVTQYF.

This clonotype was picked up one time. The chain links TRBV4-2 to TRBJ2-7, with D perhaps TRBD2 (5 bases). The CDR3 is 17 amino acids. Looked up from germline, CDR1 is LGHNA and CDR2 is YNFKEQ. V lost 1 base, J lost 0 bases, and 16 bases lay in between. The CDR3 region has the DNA TGTGCCAGCAGCCAAGCAATTGCCCCGGGGAGCTCCTACGAGCAGTACTTC. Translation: CASSQAIAPGSSYEQYF.

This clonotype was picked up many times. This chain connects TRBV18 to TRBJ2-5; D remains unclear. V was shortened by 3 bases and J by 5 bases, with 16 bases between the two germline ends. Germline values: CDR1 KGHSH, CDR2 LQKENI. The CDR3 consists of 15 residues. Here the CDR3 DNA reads TGTGCCAGCTCACCTTCCAGCCAGTCAAGGGAGACCCAGTACTTC. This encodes CASSPSSQSRETQYF.

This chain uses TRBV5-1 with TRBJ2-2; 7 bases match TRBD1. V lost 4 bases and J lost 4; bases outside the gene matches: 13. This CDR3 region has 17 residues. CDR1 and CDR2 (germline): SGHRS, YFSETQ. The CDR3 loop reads CASSPGGRQGSTGELFF. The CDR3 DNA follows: TGCGCCAGCAGCCCGGGCGGGCGACAGGGAAGCACCGGGGAGCTGTTTTTT.

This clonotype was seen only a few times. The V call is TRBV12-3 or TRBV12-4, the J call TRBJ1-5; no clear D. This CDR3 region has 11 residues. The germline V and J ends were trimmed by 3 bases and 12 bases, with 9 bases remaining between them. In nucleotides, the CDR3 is TGTGCCAGCAGTTTTATGGACCGCCAGCATTTT. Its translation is CASSFMDRQHF.

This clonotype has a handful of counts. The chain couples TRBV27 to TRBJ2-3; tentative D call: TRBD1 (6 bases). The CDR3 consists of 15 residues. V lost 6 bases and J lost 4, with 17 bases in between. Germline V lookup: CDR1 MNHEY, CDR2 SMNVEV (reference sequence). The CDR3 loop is CASSLQGYGADTQYF. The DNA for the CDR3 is TGTGCCAGCAGCCTACAGGGTTACGGGGCAGATACGCAGTATTTT.

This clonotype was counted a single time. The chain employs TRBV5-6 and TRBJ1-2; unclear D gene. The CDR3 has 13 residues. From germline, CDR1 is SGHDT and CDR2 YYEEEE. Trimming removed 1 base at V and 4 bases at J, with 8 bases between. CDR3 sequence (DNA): TGTGCCAGCAGCTTGAACAGACGCTATGGCTACACCTTC. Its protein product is CASSLNRRYGYTF.

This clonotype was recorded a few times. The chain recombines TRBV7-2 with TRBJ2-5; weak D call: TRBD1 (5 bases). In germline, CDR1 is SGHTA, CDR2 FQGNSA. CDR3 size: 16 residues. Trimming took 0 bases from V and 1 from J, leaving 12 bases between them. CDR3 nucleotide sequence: TGTGCCAGCAGCTTAGCGGGGCCTTCAACCCAAGAGACCCAGTACTTC. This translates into CASSLAGPSTQETQYF.

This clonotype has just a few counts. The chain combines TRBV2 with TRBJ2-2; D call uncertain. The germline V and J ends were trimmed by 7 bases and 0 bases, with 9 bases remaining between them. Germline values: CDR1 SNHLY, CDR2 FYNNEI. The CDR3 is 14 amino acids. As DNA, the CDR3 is TGTGCCAGCAAACGGCAGTCGAACACCGGGGAGCTGTTTTTT. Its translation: CASKRQSNTGELFF.

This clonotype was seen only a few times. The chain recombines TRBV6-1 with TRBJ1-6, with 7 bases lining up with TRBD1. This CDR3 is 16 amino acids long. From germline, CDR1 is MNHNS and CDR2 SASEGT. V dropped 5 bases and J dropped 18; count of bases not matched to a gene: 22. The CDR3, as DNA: TGTGCCAGCAGTCGAAAACCGGGACAGAACTTCCTTGGGTACCACTTT. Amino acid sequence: CASSRKPGQNFLGYHF.

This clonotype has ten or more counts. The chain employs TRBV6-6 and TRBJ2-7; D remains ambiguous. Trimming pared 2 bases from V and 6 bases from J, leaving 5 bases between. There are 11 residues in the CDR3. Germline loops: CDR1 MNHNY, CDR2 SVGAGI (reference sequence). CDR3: CASSYRGEQYF. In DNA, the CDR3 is TGTGCCAGCAGTTACCGAGGCGAGCAGTACTTC.

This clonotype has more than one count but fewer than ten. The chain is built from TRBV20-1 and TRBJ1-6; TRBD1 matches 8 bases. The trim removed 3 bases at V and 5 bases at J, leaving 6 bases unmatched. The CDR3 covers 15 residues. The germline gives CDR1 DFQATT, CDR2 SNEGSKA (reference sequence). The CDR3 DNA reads TGCAGTGCTAGGGCCTCCAGGGGGCATAATTCACCCCTCCACTTT. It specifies CSARASRGHNSPLHF.

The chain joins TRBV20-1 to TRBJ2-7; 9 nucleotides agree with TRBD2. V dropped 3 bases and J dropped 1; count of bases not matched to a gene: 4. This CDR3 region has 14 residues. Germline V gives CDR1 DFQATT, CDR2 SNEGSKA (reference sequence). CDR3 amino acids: CSASGTSRSYEQYF. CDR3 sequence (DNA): TGCAGTGCTAGTGGGACTAGCAGATCCTACGAGCAGTACTTC.

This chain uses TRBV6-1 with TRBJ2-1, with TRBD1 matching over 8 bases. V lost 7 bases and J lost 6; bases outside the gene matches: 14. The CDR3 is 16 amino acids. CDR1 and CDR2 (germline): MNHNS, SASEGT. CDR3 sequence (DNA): TGTGCCAGCAAAAAGGGGCTTGGACAGGGTGGCAATGAGCAGTTCTTC. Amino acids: CASKKGLGQGGNEQFF.

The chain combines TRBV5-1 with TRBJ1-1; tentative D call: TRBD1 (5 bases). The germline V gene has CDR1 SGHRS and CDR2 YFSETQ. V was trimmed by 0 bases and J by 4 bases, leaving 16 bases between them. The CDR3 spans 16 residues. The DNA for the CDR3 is TGCGCCAGCAGCTTGGAAGGGACCGGGTATGGCACTGAAGCTTTCTTT. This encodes CASSLEGTGYGTEAFF. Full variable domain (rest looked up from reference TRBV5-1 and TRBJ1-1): KAGVTQTPRYLIKTRGQQVTLSCSPISGHRSVSWYQQTPGQGLQFLFEYFSETQRNKGNFPGRFSGRQFSNSRSEMNVSTLELGDSALYLCASSLEGTGYGTEAFFGQGTRLTVV.

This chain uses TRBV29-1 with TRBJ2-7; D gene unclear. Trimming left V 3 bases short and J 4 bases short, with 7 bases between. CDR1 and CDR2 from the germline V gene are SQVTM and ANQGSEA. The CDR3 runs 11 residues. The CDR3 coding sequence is TGCAGCGTTGAGAGTAATTACGAGCAGTACTTC. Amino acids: CSVESNYEQYF.

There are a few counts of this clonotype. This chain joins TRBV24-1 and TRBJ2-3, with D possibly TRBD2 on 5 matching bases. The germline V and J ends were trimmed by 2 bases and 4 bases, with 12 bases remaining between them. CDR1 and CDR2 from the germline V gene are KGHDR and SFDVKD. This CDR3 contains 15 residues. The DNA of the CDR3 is TGTGCCACCAGTGATTCGGACTCGTGGGCAGATACGCAGTATTTT. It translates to CATSDSDSWADTQYF.